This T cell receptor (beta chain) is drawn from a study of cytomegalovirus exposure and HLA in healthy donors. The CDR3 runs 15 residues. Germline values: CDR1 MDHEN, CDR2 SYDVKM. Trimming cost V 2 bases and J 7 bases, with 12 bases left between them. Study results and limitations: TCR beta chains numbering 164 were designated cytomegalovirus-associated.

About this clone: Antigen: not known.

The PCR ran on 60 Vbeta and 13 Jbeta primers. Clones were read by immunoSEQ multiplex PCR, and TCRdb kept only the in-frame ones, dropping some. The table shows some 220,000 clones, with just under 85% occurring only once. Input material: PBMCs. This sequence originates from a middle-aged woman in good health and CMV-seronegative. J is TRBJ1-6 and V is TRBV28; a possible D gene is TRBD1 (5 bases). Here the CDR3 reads CASSLTSQGNSPLHF. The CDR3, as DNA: TGTGCCAGCAGTTTAACGTCCCAGGGCAATTCACCCCTCCACTTT.